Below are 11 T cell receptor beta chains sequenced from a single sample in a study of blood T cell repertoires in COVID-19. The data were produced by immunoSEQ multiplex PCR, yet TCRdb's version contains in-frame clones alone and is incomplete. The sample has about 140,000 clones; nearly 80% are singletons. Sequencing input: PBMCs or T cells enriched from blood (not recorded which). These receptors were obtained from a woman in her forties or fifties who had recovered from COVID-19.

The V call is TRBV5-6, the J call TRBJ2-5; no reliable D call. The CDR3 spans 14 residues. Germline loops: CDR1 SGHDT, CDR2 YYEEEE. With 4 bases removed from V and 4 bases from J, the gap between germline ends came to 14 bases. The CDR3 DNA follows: TGTGCCAGCAGCCCGAATGTGGCAGGAGAGACCCAGTACTTC. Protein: CASSPNVAGETQYF.

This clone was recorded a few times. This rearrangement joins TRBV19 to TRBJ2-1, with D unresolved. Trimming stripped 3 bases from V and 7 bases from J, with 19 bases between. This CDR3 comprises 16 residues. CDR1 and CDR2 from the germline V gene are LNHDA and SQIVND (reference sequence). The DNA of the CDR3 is TGTGCCAGTAGTATTCCCCTAGATCTGTCTAGGAATGAGCAGTTCTTC. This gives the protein CASSIPLDLSRNEQFF.

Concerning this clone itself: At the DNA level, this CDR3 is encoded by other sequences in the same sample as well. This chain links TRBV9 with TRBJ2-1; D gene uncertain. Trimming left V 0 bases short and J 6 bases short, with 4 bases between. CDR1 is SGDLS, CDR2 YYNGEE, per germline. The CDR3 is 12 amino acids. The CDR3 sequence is CASSVDSNEQFF. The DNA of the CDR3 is TGTGCCAGCAGCGTAGACAGCAATGAGCAGTTCTTC.

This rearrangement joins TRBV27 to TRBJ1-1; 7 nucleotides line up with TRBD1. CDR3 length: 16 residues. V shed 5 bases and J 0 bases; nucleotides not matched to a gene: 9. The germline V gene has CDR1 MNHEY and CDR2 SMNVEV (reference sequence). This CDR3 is CASSPPLGTVNTEAFF. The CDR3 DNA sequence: TGTGCCAGCAGTCCTCCACTGGGGACAGTGAACACTGAAGCTTTCTTT.

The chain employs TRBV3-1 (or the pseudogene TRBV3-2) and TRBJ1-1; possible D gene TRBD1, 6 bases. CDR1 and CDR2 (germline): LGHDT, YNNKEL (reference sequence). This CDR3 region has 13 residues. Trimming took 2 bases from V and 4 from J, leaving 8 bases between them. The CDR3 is CASSQRGGTEAFF. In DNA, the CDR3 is TGTGCCAGCAGCCAAAGGGGGGGCACTGAAGCTTTCTTT.

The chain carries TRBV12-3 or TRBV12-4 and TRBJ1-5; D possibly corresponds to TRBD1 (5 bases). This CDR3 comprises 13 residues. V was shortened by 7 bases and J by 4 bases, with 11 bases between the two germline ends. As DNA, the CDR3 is TGTGCCAGCAACTGGGGGGGAAATCAGCCCCAGCATTTT. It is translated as CASNWGGNQPQHF.

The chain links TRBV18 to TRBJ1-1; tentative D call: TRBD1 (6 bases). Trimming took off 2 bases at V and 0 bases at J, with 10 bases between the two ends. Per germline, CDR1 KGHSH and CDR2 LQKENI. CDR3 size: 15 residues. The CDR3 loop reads CASSPMGALNTEAFF. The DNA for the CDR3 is TGTGCCAGCTCACCAATGGGGGCCCTGAACACTGAAGCTTTCTTT.

CDR3 sequence: CASSAYDRLVDTEAFF. In DNA, the CDR3 is TGTGCCAGCAGCGCCTATGACAGGCTGGTCGACACTGAAGCTTTCTTT. The gene calls are TRBV9 and TRBJ1-1; D perhaps matches TRBD1 (6 bases). CDR3 length: 16 residues. V lost 3 bases to trimming and J lost 3 bases, with 18 bases between them. Per germline, CDR1 SGDLS and CDR2 YYNGEE.

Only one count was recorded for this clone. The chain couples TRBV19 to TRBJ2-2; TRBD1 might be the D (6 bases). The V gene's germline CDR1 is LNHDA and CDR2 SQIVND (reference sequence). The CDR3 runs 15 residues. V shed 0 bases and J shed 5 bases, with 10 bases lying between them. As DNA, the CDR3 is TGTGCCAGTAGTATAGAGGGGGCGAGAACCGGGGAGCTGTTTTTT. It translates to CASSIEGARTGELFF.

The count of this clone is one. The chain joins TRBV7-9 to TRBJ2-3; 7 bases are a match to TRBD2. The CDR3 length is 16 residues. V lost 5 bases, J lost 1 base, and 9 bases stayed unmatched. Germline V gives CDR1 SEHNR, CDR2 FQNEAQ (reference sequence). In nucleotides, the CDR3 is TGTGCCAGCAGCCTCGGCAGCGGGACTCGCACAGATACGCAGTATTTT. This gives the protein CASSLGSGTRTDTQYF.

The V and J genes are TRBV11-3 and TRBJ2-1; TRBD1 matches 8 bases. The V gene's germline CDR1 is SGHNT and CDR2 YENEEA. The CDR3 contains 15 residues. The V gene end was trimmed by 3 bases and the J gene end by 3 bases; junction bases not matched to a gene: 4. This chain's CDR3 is CASSLGTGLYNEQFF. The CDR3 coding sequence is TGTGCCAGCAGCTTGGGGACAGGCCTCTACAATGAGCAGTTCTTC.